The present TCR beta chain was sequenced within a study of identical twins' blood T cells. This clonotype has at least ten counts. TCRdb re-called the 5' RACE reads with MiXCR, one entry per CDR3 protein. The repertoire holds fewer than 450,000 distinct CDR3 sequences, with around 30% as singletons. The CDR3 covers 14 residues. V was trimmed by 4 bases and J by 1 base, leaving 10 bases between them. Germline V gene sequence: CDR1 ENHRY, CDR2 SYGVKD. The rearrangement uses TRBV10-3 and TRBJ1-1; D ambiguous. The material sequenced was PBMCs. This TCR derives from a woman aged 18 to 55 in good health. This chain's CDR3 is CAISAVGENTEAFF. The CDR3 nucleotides read TGTGCCATCAGTGCGGTTGGGGAGAACACTGAAGCTTTCTTT.